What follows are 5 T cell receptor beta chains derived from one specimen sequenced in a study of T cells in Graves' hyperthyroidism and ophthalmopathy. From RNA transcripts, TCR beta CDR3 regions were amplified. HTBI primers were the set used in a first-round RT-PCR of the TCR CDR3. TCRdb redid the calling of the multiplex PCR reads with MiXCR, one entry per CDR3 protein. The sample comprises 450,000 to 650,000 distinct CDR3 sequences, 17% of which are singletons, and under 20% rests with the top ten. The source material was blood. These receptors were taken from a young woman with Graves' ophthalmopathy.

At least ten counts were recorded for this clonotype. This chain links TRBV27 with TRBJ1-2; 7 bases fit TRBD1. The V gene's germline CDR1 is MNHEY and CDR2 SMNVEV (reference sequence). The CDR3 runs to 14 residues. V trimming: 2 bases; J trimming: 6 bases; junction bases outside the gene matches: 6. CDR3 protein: CASSLRQGGNGYTF. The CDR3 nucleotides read TGTGCCAGCAGTTTACGCCAGGGGGGGAATGGCTACACCTTC.

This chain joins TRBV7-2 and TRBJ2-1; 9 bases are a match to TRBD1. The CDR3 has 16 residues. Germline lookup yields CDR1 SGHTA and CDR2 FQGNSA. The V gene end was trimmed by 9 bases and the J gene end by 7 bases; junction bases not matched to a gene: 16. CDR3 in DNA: TGTGCCAGTAGTATAGACGAGACAGGGGGTTCGAATGAGCAGTTCTTC. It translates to CASSIDETGGSNEQFF.

The DNA for the CDR3 is TGTGCCAGCAGTTCGCCCCTCAATGAGCAGTTCTTC. Translation gives CASSSPLNEQFF. The chain joins TRBV6-1 to TRBJ2-1; D call uncertain. Deletions cut 5 bases from V and 6 bases from J, with 8 bases between. Looked up from germline, CDR1 is MNHNS and CDR2 is SASEGT. The CDR3 contains 12 residues.

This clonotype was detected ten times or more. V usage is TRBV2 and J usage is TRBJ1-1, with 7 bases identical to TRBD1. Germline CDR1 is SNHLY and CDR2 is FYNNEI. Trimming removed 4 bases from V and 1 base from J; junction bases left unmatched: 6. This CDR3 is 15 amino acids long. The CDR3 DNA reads TGTGCCAGCAGTGGTAGGACAGGAGGGAACACTGAAGCTTTCTTT. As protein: CASSGRTGGNTEAFF.

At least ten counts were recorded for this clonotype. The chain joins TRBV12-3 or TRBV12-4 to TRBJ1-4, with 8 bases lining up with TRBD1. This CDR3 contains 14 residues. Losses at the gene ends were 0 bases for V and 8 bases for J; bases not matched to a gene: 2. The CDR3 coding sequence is TGTGCCAGCAGTTTAGCGACAGGGGAGGAAAAACTGTTTTTT. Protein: CASSLATGEEKLFF.